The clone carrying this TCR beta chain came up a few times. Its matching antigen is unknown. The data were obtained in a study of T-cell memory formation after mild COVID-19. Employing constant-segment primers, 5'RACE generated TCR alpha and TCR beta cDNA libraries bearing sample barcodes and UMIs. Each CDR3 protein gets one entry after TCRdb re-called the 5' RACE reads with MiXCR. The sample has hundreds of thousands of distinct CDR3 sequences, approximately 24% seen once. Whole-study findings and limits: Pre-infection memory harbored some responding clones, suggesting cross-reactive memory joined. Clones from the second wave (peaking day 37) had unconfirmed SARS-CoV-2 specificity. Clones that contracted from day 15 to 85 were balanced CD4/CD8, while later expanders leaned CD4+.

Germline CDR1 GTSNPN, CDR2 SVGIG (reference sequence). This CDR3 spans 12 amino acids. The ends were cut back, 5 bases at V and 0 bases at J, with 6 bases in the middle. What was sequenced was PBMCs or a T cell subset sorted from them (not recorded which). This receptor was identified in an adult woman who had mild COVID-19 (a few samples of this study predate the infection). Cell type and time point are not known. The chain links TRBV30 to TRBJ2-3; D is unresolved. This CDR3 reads CAWAESTDTQYF. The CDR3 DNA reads TGTGCCTGGGCTGAAAGCACAGATACGCAGTATTTT.